This TCR beta chain originates from a study of T-cell reconstitution after alpha-beta-depleted transplantation in children. This clonotype turned up a few times. Unique molecular identifiers were built into the TCRbeta library. TCRdb reprocessed the PCR reads with MiXCR, giving one entry per CDR3 protein. The sample carries approximately 640,000 distinct CDR3 sequences, around 17% recorded once. Looked up from germline, CDR1 is SGHVS and CDR2 is FNYEAQ. The CDR3 runs to 17 residues. J gave up 1 base and V 5 bases, and 10 bases lay outside the gene matches. The receptor was isolated from a human donor who donated a stem cell graft to a child with acute myeloid leukemia. The sample here was PBMCs from the stem cell graft donor, taken from the stem cell graft. This chain joins TRBV7-6 and TRBJ1-5, with 8 bases fitting TRBD1. In nucleotides, the CDR3 is TGTGCCAGCAGCCGCGGACAGGGCCCTACCAGCAATCAGCCCCAGCATTTT. This translates into CASSRGQGPTSNQPQHF. Supplemented by reference TRBV7-6 and TRBJ1-5, the full variable domain reads GAGVSQSPRYKVTKRGQDVALRCDPISGHVSLYWYRQALGQGPEFLTYFNYEAQQDKSGLPNDRFSAERPEGSISTLTIQRTEQRDSAMYRCASSRGQGPTSNQPQHFGDGTRLSIL.